This passage covers 29 T cell receptor beta chains from one sample sequenced in a study of blood T cells in healthy people across ages. A J-beta primer mix and a sample-barcoded 5' primer were used in a second PCR of about 7 to 12 cycles. TCRdb independently ran MiXCR on the 5' RACE reads; one entry per CDR3 protein. Of some 1.5 million distinct CDR3 sequences in the sample, 25% to 30% were seen once. Sample: blood. These receptors all come from a woman in her thirties in good health.

This chain links TRBV12-3 or TRBV12-4 with TRBJ1-1; D remains unclear. The V and J ends lost 6 bases and 4 bases respectively, with 12 bases between them. The CDR3 is made up of 13 amino acids. CDR3 amino acids: CASRTTGRTEAFF. CDR3 DNA: TGTGCCAGCAGGACGACGGGTCGCACTGAAGCTTTCTTT.

The chain employs TRBV20-1 and TRBJ2-1, with 8 nucleotides matching TRBD1. The CDR3 loop spans 14 amino acids. Germline values: CDR1 DFQATT, CDR2 SNEGSKA (reference sequence). V lost 6 bases to trimming and J lost 2 bases; unmatched junction nucleotides: 6. CDR3 sequence (DNA): TGCAGTGCGACCCGGACAGGGACCTACAATGAGCAGTTCTTC. Translation gives CSATRTGTYNEQFF.

This chain uses TRBV2 with TRBJ2-5, with D possibly TRBD1 on 5 matching bases. The V gene lost 7 bases and the J gene lost 2 bases, with 14 bases spanning the gap. This CDR3 has 14 residues. The germline CDR1 and CDR2 sequences are SNHLY and FYNNEI. CDR3 region: CASIQGLPQETQYF. The CDR3 DNA is TGTGCCAGCATTCAGGGATTGCCACAAGAGACCCAGTACTTC.

The chain links TRBV18 to TRBJ2-5; D gene ambiguous. Looked up from germline, CDR1 is KGHSH and CDR2 is LQKENI. V dropped 3 bases and J dropped 1 base, with 9 bases sitting between them. The CDR3 loop spans 14 amino acids. The CDR3 protein is CASSPSMGQETQYF. The CDR3 DNA reads as TGTGCCAGCTCACCGTCAATGGGCCAAGAGACCCAGTACTTC.

This clonotype was found a few times. This rearrangement joins TRBV20-1 to TRBJ2-5; weak D call: TRBD2 (6 bases). V lost 0 bases and J lost 4, with 18 bases in between. CDR1 DFQATT and CDR2 SNEGSKA come from the germline V gene (reference sequence). The CDR3 is made up of 16 amino acids. CDR3 DNA: TGCAGTGCTAGAGACTTCTCGGGACGGAGGGGAGAGACCCAGTACTTC. Residues: CSARDFSGRRGETQYF.

The chain employs TRBV19 and TRBJ2-7; D might be TRBD1 or TRBD2, each matching 5 bases. Trimming cost V 4 bases and J 7 bases, with 23 bases left between them. Per the germline V gene, CDR1 is LNHDA and CDR2 is SQIVND (reference sequence). This CDR3 comprises 16 residues. Written as DNA, the CDR3 is TGTGCCAGTAGTAAAGCCGGGACCTTCGCCTACAATGAGCAGTACTTC. This sequence encodes CASSKAGTFAYNEQYF.

This clonotype has just a few counts. An end of the junction differs from the germline gene, which may be a read error. The chain is built from TRBV13 and TRBJ2-3; D is undetermined. CDR1 and CDR2 (germline): PRHDT, FYEKMQ (reference sequence). The CDR3 runs 14 residues. The chain's CDR3 is CASSPRSSSDTQYF. The CDR3 DNA is TGCGCCAGCAGCCCCAGGAGCAGTTCAGATACGCAGTATTTT.

A remark on this clonotype: It is unclear where the CDR3 begins or ends on the DNA, so no DNA is shown, and the CDR3 is as TCRdb lists it. The rearrangement links TRBV21-1 to TRBJ2-4; TRBD1 is the table's D call and was not checked against the DNA. TRBV21-1 is flagged as a pseudogene. The CDR3 adds up to 14 amino acids, both ends counted. The chain's CDR3 is CASSTPVGNGIQYF.

This clonotype appeared a few times. The rearrangement links TRBV5-1 to TRBJ1-1, with D maybe TRBD1 (5 bases). The germline CDR1 and CDR2 sequences are SGHRS and YFSETQ. The V end was cut by 3 bases, the J end by 5 bases, with 14 bases between. The CDR3 totals 14 residues. The CDR3 sequence: CASSWWGLETEAFF. In nucleotides, the CDR3 is TGCGCCAGCAGCTGGTGGGGGTTAGAGACTGAAGCTTTCTTT. Together with reference TRBV5-1 and TRBJ1-1, the CDR3 gives the full variable domain: KAGVTQTPRYLIKTRGQQVTLSCSPISGHRSVSWYQQTPGQGLQFLFEYFSETQRNKGNFPGRFSGRQFSNSRSEMNVSTLELGDSALYLCASSWWGLETEAFFGQGTRLTVV.

V usage is TRBV20-1 and J usage is TRBJ2-1, with 8 bases fitting TRBD2. The CDR3 length is 16 residues. Germline V gene sequence: CDR1 DFQATT, CDR2 SNEGSKA (reference sequence). The V segment lost 0 bases and the J segment 6 bases; nucleotides outside the gene matches: 10. CDR3 residues: CSARDLGGASINEQFF. CDR3 sequence (DNA): TGCAGTGCTAGAGATCTCGGGGGGGCCTCGATCAATGAGCAGTTCTTC.

This clonotype was observed a few times. The chain employs TRBV15 and TRBJ1-3; D gene unclear. The V end was cut by 1 base, the J end by 0 bases, with 7 bases between. Germline values: CDR1 LNHNV, CDR2 YYDKDF (reference sequence). CDR3 length equals 15 residues. The DNA of the CDR3 is TGTGCCACCAGCAGAGGGGCAGCCTCTGGAAACACCATATATTTT. Translation gives CATSRGAASGNTIYF.

This clonotype has more than one count but fewer than ten. The chain carries TRBV11-2 and TRBJ2-1; 7 bases map to TRBD2. In germline, CDR1 is SGHAT, CDR2 FQNNGV. V lost 2 bases to trimming and J lost 0 bases; unmatched junction nucleotides: 4. The CDR3 extends over 16 amino acids. The CDR3 reads CASSLTSVSSYNEQFF. DNA of the CDR3: TGTGCCAGCAGCTTAACTAGCGTTAGCTCCTACAATGAGCAGTTCTTC.

There are a few counts of this clonotype. The rearrangement uses TRBV6-1 and TRBJ2-1, with a weak D call TRBD2 (5 bases). The CDR3 contains 12 residues. Germline CDR1 and CDR2: MNHNS and SASEGT. V lost 2 bases and J lost 10, with 9 bases in between. The CDR3 loop is CASSELPSEQFF. CDR3 nucleotides: TGTGCCAGCAGTGAACTCCCTAGCGAGCAGTTCTTC.

This clonotype was seen more than once but under ten times. The chain joins TRBV12-3 or TRBV12-4 to TRBJ2-2, with D unclear. This CDR3 contains 12 residues. V was cut by 7 bases and J by 5 bases, with 8 bases left in between. CDR3 sequence (DNA): TGTGCCAGCACCAAGGGTACCGGGGAGCTGTTTTTT. Its translation is CASTKGTGELFF.

The sample holds a few counts of this clonotype. The J gene is TRBJ1-1, the V gene TRBV28; maybe TRBD1 (5 bases). Germline CDR1 and CDR2: MDHEN and SYDVKM. CDR3 length equals 14 residues. Trimming shortened V by 2 bases and J by 4 bases, and 11 bases separated the two germline ends. The CDR3 nucleotides are TGTGCCAGCAGTTTACAGGGTCCCATCACTGAAGCTTTCTTT. Translated, it gives CASSLQGPITEAFF.

This clonotype showed up just once. V usage is TRBV7-9 and J usage is TRBJ1-1, with D unclear. In germline, CDR1 is SEHNR, CDR2 FQNEAQ (reference sequence). The CDR3 spans 11 residues. Trimming left V 2 bases short and J 9 bases short, with 7 bases between. Here the CDR3 reads CASSLTEKAFF. The CDR3 nucleotides are TGTGCCAGCAGCTTAACGGAGAAAGCTTTCTTT.

This clonotype showed up just a few times. V gene TRBV4-1 combines with J gene TRBJ1-2; D is perhaps TRBD1 (6 bases). Deletions cut 0 bases from V and 7 bases from J, with 21 bases between. Germline CDR1 MGHRA, CDR2 YSYEKL. The CDR3 is 17 residues long. The CDR3 sequence: CASSQDLEWAGEVGYTF. The CDR3 DNA is TGCGCCAGCAGCCAAGATCTTGAATGGGCAGGGGAGGTTGGCTACACCTTC.

The CDR3 nucleotides read TGCAGCGTTGAATTAGCCAGGGAGGACACTGAAGCTTTCTTT. Protein product: CSVELAREDTEAFF. This chain joins TRBV29-1 and TRBJ1-1, with a possible D match to TRBD1 (5 bases). There are 14 residues in the CDR3. Germline lookup yields CDR1 SQVTM and CDR2 ANQGSEA. Trimming removed 2 bases at V and 3 bases at J, with 13 bases between.

This clonotype was detected a few times. A junction boundary mismatches the germline segment, possibly from a read error. The chain couples TRBV5-1 to TRBJ2-7, with D uncertain. Germline V gene sequence: CDR1 SGHRS, CDR2 YFSETQ. This CDR3 is built from 11 residues. This CDR3 reads CASSFGYERYF. The CDR3, as DNA: TGCGCCAGCAGCTTTGGGTACGAGCGGTACTTC.

This chain connects TRBV20-1 to TRBJ2-7, with a weak D call TRBD2 (7 bases). The CDR3 is 12 amino acids. The germline CDR1 and CDR2 sequences are DFQATT and SNEGSKA (reference sequence). V shed 6 bases and J shed 5 bases, with 14 bases lying between them. In DNA form, the CDR3 reads TGCAGTGCCCTGCGGGGGCGAGACGAGCAGTACTTC. Its translation: CSALRGRDEQYF.

The chain couples TRBV5-1 to TRBJ1-2, with 8 bases matching TRBD1. In germline, CDR1 is SGHRS, CDR2 YFSETQ. The CDR3 has 16 residues. Losses at the gene ends were 0 bases for V and 4 bases for J; bases not matched to a gene: 8. The CDR3 DNA reads TGCGCCAGCAGCTTGGAAGGGCAGGGGGCAATCTATGGCTACACCTTC. This codes for CASSLEGQGAIYGYTF.

The chain joins TRBV5-5 to TRBJ2-2; tentative D call: TRBD2 (6 bases). From germline, CDR1 is SGHKS and CDR2 YYEKEE (reference sequence). V was trimmed by 0 bases and J by 2 bases, leaving 14 bases between them. CDR3 length: 17 residues. The CDR3 DNA sequence: TGTGCCAGCAGCTTGGGGCGGGAAGGTTCAAACACCGGGGAGCTGTTTTTT. Translating it yields CASSLGREGSNTGELFF.

This clonotype was counted at least ten times. J is TRBJ2-7 and V is TRBV10-3; possible D gene TRBD1, 5 bases. The germline gives CDR1 ENHRY, CDR2 SYGVKD. This CDR3 is built from 17 residues. The V end was cut by 3 bases, the J end by 1 base, with 19 bases between. CDR3 sequence reads: CAISDRGRAVPSYEQYF. CDR3 DNA: TGTGCCATCAGTGATAGGGGCAGGGCGGTTCCTTCCTACGAGCAGTACTTC.

This clonotype was seen just once. The chain uses TRBV7-9 and TRBJ1-2; D is perhaps TRBD1 (5 bases). The V end was cut by 1 base, the J end by 1 base, with 16 bases between. Per the germline V gene, CDR1 is SEHNR and CDR2 is FQNEAQ (reference sequence). The CDR3 has 17 residues. The CDR3 DNA follows: TGTGCCAGCAGCTTAGAGGCGATGCGGGGGAATAACTATGGCTACACCTTC. Its protein is CASSLEAMRGNNYGYTF.

The sample holds one count of this clonotype. V and J are TRBV4-1 and TRBJ2-3, with 10 bases lining up with TRBD2. The CDR3 covers 16 residues. V gave up 1 base and J gave up 4 bases; unmatched junction bases: 5. Germline CDR1 MGHRA, CDR2 YSYEKL. CDR3 region: CASSQGGSGGPDTQYF. DNA for the CDR3: TGCGCCAGCAGCCAAGGTGGTAGCGGGGGGCCAGATACGCAGTATTTT.

Comment on this clonotype: The junction departs from germline at one end; a sequencing error may be responsible. The V gene is TRBV7-3, the J gene TRBJ2-1; D might be TRBD1 or TRBD2, each matching 5 bases. The CDR3 spans 13 residues. The germline gives CDR1 SGHTA, CDR2 FQGTGA. DNA for the CDR3: TGTGCCAGCAGCTCCGGGTCTGGGGGTGAGCAGTGCTTC. Its translation: CASSSGSGGEQCF. Full variable domain (outside the CDR3, taken from reference TRBV7-3 and TRBJ2-1): GAGVSQTPSNKVTEKGKYVELRCDPISGHTALYWYRQSLGQGPEFLIYFQGTGAADDSGLPNDRFFAVRPEGSVSTLKIQRTERGDSAVYLCASSSGSGGEQCFGPGTRLTVL.

This clonotype was seen repeatedly, ten times or more. V and J are TRBV7-9 and TRBJ2-1; D possibly matches TRBD1 or TRBD2 (5 bases each). V lost 5 bases and J lost 6, with 14 bases in between. The CDR3 runs 14 residues. CDR1 is SEHNR and CDR2 is FQNEAQ in the germline V gene (reference sequence). The CDR3: CASSPGAFCNEQFF. The CDR3 coding sequence is TGTGCCAGCAGCCCCGGGGCCTTTTGCAATGAGCAGTTCTTC.

Of note for this clonotype: A read error is likely, as this CDR3 ends without the conserved phenylalanine or tryptophan. The rearrangement uses TRBV20-1 and TRBJ2-5; 10 positions match TRBD2. V dropped 1 base and J dropped 11; count of bases not matched to a gene: 16. The germline CDR1 and CDR2 sequences are DFQATT and SNEGSKA (reference sequence). This CDR3 is 16 amino acids long. For the CDR3, the DNA is TGCAGTGCTAGAGTCGCAGCGGGAGGGCCAGGGAGGGAGCAGTACGTC. Translated: CSARVAAGGPGREQYV.

This clonotype showed up just a few times. The J gene is TRBJ2-1, the V gene TRBV10-2; tentatively, D is TRBD1 (7 bases). V was shortened by 2 bases and J by 1 base, with 12 bases between the two germline ends. Germline V gives CDR1 WSHSY, CDR2 SAAADI. The CDR3 consists of 16 residues. The CDR3 region is CASSEPRGASYNEQFF. CDR3 DNA sequence: TGCGCCAGCAGTGAGCCCAGGGGGGCTTCCTACAATGAGCAGTTCTTC.